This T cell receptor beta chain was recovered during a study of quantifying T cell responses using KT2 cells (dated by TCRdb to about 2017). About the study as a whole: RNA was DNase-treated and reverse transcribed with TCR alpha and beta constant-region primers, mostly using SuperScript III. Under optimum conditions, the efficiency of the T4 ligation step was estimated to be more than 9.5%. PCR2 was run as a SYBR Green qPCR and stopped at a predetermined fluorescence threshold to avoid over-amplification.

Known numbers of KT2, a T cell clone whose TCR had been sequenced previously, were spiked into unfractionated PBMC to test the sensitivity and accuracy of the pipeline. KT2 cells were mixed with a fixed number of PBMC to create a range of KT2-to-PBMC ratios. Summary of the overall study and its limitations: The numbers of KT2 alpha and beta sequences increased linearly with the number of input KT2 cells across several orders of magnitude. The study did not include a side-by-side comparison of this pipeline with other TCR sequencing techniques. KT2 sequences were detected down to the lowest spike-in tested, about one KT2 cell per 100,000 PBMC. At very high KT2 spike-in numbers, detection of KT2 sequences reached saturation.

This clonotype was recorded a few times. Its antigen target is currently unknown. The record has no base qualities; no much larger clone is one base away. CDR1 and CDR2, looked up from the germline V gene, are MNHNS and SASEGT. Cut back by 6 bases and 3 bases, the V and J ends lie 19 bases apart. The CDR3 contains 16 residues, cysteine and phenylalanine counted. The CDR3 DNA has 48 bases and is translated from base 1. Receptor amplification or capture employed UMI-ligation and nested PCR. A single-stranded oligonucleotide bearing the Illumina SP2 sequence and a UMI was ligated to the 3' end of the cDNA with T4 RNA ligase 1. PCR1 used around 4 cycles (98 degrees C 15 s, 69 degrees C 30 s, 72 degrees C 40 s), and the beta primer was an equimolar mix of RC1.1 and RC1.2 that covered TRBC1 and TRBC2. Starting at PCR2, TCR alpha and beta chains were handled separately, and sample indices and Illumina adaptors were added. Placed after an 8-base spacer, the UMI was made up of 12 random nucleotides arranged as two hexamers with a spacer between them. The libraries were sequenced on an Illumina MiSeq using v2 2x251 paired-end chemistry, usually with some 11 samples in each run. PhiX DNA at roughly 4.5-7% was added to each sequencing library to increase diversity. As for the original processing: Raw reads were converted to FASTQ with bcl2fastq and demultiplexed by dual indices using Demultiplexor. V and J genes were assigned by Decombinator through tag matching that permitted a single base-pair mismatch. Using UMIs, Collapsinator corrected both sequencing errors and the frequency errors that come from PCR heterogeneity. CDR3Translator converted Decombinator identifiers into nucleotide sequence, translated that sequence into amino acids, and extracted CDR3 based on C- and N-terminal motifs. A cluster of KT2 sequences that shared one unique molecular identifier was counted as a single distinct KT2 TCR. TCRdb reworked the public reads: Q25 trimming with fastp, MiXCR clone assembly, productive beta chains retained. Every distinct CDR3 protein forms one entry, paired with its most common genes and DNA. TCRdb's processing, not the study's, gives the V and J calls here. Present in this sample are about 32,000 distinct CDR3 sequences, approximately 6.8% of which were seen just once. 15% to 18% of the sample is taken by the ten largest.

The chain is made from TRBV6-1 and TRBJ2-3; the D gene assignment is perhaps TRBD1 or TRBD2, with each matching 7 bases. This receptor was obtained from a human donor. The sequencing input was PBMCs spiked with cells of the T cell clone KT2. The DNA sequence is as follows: TGTGCCAGCAGAGGGAGGGCAGGGGGGCGGACAGATACGCAGTATTTT. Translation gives CASRGRAGGRTDTQYF.